This passage covers 30 T cell receptor beta chains from one sample sequenced in a study of blood T cell repertoires in COVID-19. Measured with immunoSEQ multiplex PCR; TCRdb has only the in-frame clones, and not every one. The table includes around 130,000 clones, approximately 92% detected once. The sequenced sample was peripheral blood. These receptors came from a man aged 65-85 years with active or convalescent COVID-19.

V usage is TRBV9 and J usage is TRBJ1-6; TRBD1 aligns across 8 bases. CDR1 is SGDLS and CDR2 is YYNGEE in the germline V gene. The CDR3 is 15 residues long. The ends lost 3 bases at V and 8 bases at J; junction bases unmatched: 7. The CDR3, as DNA: TGTGCCAGCAGCGCCACGACAGGGGTGGATTCACCCCTCCACTTT. This gives the protein CASSATTGVDSPLHF.

CDR3 region: CASSESGSGYYEQYF. CDR3 coding DNA: TGTGCCAGCAGTGAATCCGGGTCGGGTTACTACGAGCAGTACTTC. This chain joins TRBV2 and TRBJ2-7; D call uncertain. The CDR3 loop spans 15 amino acids. V lost 2 bases and J lost 3, with 14 bases in between. Germline V CDR1 and CDR2: SNHLY, FYNNEI.

The rearrangement uses TRBV6-5 and TRBJ1-1; 10 bases are a match to TRBD1. With V trimmed by 5 bases and J by 4 bases, 1 base remained unmatched. Germline CDR1 is MNHEY and CDR2 is SVGAGI. The CDR3 consists of 13 residues. The CDR3 loop is CASSRDRGTEAFF. The CDR3 DNA reads as TGTGCCAGCAGTCGGGACAGGGGCACTGAAGCTTTCTTT.

This chain links TRBV11-1 with TRBJ2-5, with a tentative D call TRBD1 (6 bases). Trimming took off 4 bases at V and 7 bases at J, with 13 bases between the two ends. This CDR3 has 13 residues. CDR1 is SGHAT, CDR2 FQDESV, per germline (reference sequence). CDR3 amino acids: CASSSYRDGTQYF. Here the CDR3 DNA reads TGTGCCAGCAGCTCATACAGGGATGGGACCCAGTACTTC.

The rearrangement uses TRBV19 and TRBJ1-4, with 10 positions matching TRBD1. The CDR3 is 15 amino acids. Germline CDR1 and CDR2: LNHDA and SQIVND (reference sequence). With 6 bases clipped from V and 8 bases from J, the junction kept 9 bases outside the gene matches. In DNA form, the CDR3 reads TGTGCCAGTAGGAAGACAGGGGGCCAAGAGGAAAAACTGTTTTTT. It translates to CASRKTGGQEEKLFF.

The rearrangement uses TRBV4-2 and TRBJ2-5; D is perhaps TRBD1 (6 bases). This CDR3 is built from 14 residues. The germline CDR1 and CDR2 sequences are LGHNA and YNFKEQ. Trimming stripped 4 bases from V and 2 bases from J, with 11 bases between. The CDR3 region has the DNA TGTGCCAGCAGCCCGCGCGACAGGCAAGAGACCCAGTACTTC. It specifies CASSPRDRQETQYF.

The chain uses TRBV21-1 and TRBJ2-7; no check of the table's D call, TRBD2, against the DNA was made. TRBV21-1 is an annotated pseudogene. The CDR3 is 12 residues long. The CDR3, as DNA: TGTGCCAGCAGCCCTTTCTCCTACGAGCAGTACTTC. Translating it yields CASSPFSYEQYF.

The table lists this clone with a few counts. The rearrangement links TRBV28 to TRBJ1-1; D is uncertain. This CDR3 has 14 residues. CDR1 and CDR2 from the germline V gene are MDHEN and SYDVKM. Trimming left V 4 bases short and J 4 bases short, with 13 bases between. CDR3 protein: CASSSPSKPTEAFF. Written as DNA, the CDR3 is TGTGCCAGCAGTTCCCCCTCAAAGCCCACTGAAGCTTTCTTT.

V and J are TRBV10-3 and TRBJ2-1; a possible D gene is TRBD2 (6 bases). Looked up from germline, CDR1 is ENHRY and CDR2 is SYGVKD. Trimming cost V 3 bases and J 6 bases, with 15 bases left between them. This CDR3 has 15 amino acids. The CDR3 nucleotides are TGTGCCATCAGTGATGGGGAGGTGGGAGGCAATGAGCAGTTCTTC. Protein sequence: CAISDGEVGGNEQFF.

This clone was observed once. The chain has TRBV5-6 and TRBJ1-1; TRBD1 aligns across 8 bases. V was clipped by 5 bases and J by 1 base; unmatched bases: 4. This CDR3 is 14 amino acids long. CDR1 and CDR2 from the germline V gene are SGHDT and YYEEEE. For the CDR3, the DNA is TGTGCCAGCAGGCCCGGGACAGGGAACACTGAAGCTTTCTTT. Its protein is CASRPGTGNTEAFF.

J is TRBJ2-3 and V is TRBV18; tentatively, D is TRBD2 (6 bases). With 0 bases removed from V and 4 bases from J, the gap between germline ends came to 14 bases. The germline gives CDR1 KGHSH, CDR2 LQKENI. The CDR3 consists of 16 residues. The CDR3 sequence: CASSPPVREGPDTQYF. In DNA form, the CDR3 reads TGTGCCAGCTCACCACCTGTGCGGGAAGGCCCAGATACGCAGTATTTT.

The V gene is TRBV28, the J gene TRBJ1-2, with TRBD1 identical over 11 bases. J lost 4 bases, V lost 8 bases, and 12 bases had no gene match. The CDR3 extends over 16 amino acids. Germline V gene lookup returns CDR1 MDHEN and CDR2 SYDVKM. The CDR3 DNA sequence: TGTGCCAGCCGCGGACAGGGGGCTCAGTTTAGCTATGGCTACACCTTC. It is translated as CASRGQGAQFSYGYTF.

The V and J genes are TRBV2 and TRBJ1-3, with 8 bases fitting TRBD1. Looked up from germline, CDR1 is SNHLY and CDR2 is FYNNEI. Trimming at V came to 7 bases and at J to 8 bases, leaving 4 bases not matched to a gene. This CDR3 has 12 residues. The CDR3 sequence: CASTGQVHTIYF. The CDR3 nucleotides read TGTGCCAGCACGGGACAGGTCCACACCATATATTTT.

V is TRBV29-1 and J is TRBJ1-2, with 8 bases that match TRBD1. This CDR3 has 15 amino acids. Trimming cost V 4 bases and J 5 bases; bases outside gene matches: 12. The V gene's germline CDR1 is SQVTM and CDR2 ANQGSEA. The CDR3 loop is CSVAPSQGAGYGYTF. In nucleotides, the CDR3 is TGCAGCGTTGCTCCCTCCCAGGGGGCTGGGTATGGCTACACCTTC.

V and J are TRBV7-2 and TRBJ2-3; D call uncertain. CDR1 and CDR2 (germline): SGHTA, FQGNSA. This CDR3 is built from 12 residues. Trimming left V 6 bases short and J 4 bases short, with 8 bases between. The CDR3 protein is CASSFVPDTQYF. CDR3 nucleotide sequence: TGTGCCAGCAGTTTCGTCCCAGATACGCAGTATTTT.

This chain joins TRBV10-3 and TRBJ1-6; possibly TRBD1 for D (5 bases). Trimming stripped 2 bases from V and 10 bases from J, with 9 bases between. Germline CDR1 and CDR2: ENHRY and SYGVKD. CDR3 length: 13 amino acids. The DNA of the CDR3 is TGTGCCATCAGTGAGACAGGAAACTCACCCCTCCACTTT. Protein: CAISETGNSPLHF.

The genes are TRBV25-1 and TRBJ2-7; maybe TRBD1 (5 bases). This CDR3 spans 13 amino acids. In germline, CDR1 is MGHDK, CDR2 SYGVNS. V dropped 4 bases and J dropped 2 bases, with 9 bases sitting between them. In DNA, the CDR3 is TGTGCCAGCAGTGGAAGCAGGGCCTACGAGCAGTACTTC. This gives the protein CASSGSRAYEQYF.

The chain recombines TRBV11-2 with TRBJ1-1; D gene uncertain. This CDR3 is 14 amino acids long. V was clipped by 5 bases and J by 7 bases, with 17 bases between them. Germline loops: CDR1 SGHAT, CDR2 FQNNGV. CDR3 nucleotide sequence: TGTGCCAGCAGCCCCACCCCGGGGAGAGGTGAAGCTTTCTTT. Translating gives CASSPTPGRGEAFF.

This CDR3 reads CASSPRTGGLNEQYF. The DNA of the CDR3 is TGTGCCAGCAGTCCTCGGACAGGGGGCTTAAACGAGCAGTACTTC. The chain joins TRBV7-6 to TRBJ2-7; 11 bases fit TRBD1. Germline V gene lookup returns CDR1 SGHVS and CDR2 FNYEAQ. The V gene end was trimmed by 6 bases and the J gene end by 5 bases; junction bases not matched to a gene: 9. This CDR3 region has 15 residues.

The chain couples TRBV7-8 to TRBJ2-7; 11 bases match TRBD1. The CDR3 spans 16 residues. V was pared by 5 bases and J by 5 bases, with 11 bases of the junction left unmatched. Germline V gives CDR1 SGHVS, CDR2 FQNEAQ. CDR3 nucleotide sequence: TGTGCCAGCAGCCCCCCGCTTGGACAGGGGGCCGACGAGCAGTACTTC. Translating gives CASSPPLGQGADEQYF. The full variable domain, with the rest looked up from reference TRBV7-8 and TRBJ2-7, is GAGVSQSPRYKVAKRGQDVALRCDPISGHVSLFWYQQALGQGPEFLTYFQNEAQLDKSGLPSDRFFAERPEGSVSTLKIQRTQQEDSAVYLCASSPPLGQGADEQYFGPGTRLTVT.

The chain uses TRBV24-1 and TRBJ2-2, with TRBD2 matching 11 bases. There are 14 residues in the CDR3. After removal of 10 bases from V and 3 bases from J, the junction contained 3 bases not matched to a gene. Looked up from germline, CDR1 is KGHDR and CDR2 is SFDVKD. CDR3 region: CATSSGGDTGELFF. CDR3 bases: TGTGCCACGAGTAGCGGGGGGGACACCGGGGAGCTGTTTTTT.

The chain uses TRBV7-9 and TRBJ1-1; TRBD1 agrees at 9 bases. The V gene's germline CDR1 is SEHNR and CDR2 FQNEAQ (reference sequence). The ends lost 5 bases at V and 4 bases at J; junction bases unmatched: 5. The CDR3 has 14 amino acids. CDR3 loop: CASSPSDRGTEAFF. CDR3 DNA: TGTGCCAGCAGCCCGTCGGACAGGGGCACTGAAGCTTTCTTT.

The chain uses TRBV5-1 and TRBJ2-5, with TRBD1 matching over 8 bases. Germline V gene data show CDR1 as SGHRS and CDR2 as YFSETQ. This CDR3 has 14 amino acids. V was clipped by 9 bases and J by 0 bases; unmatched bases: 7. This CDR3 reads CATQGDRYQETQYF. In DNA form, the CDR3 reads TGCGCCACGCAGGGGGACAGGTACCAAGAGACCCAGTACTTC.

The chain uses TRBV5-5 and TRBJ1-4, with D tentatively TRBD1 (6 bases). Trimming took off 3 bases at V and 0 bases at J, with 6 bases between the two ends. CDR1 and CDR2 (germline): SGHKS, YYEKEE (reference sequence). There are 14 residues in the CDR3. In DNA, the CDR3 is TGTGCCAGCAGCTGGACAGCAACTAATGAAAAACTGTTTTTT. It is translated as CASSWTATNEKLFF.

This chain links TRBV5-6 with TRBJ2-5; possible D gene TRBD2, 7 bases. V lost 0 bases, J lost 0 bases, and 15 bases lay in between. The germline V gene encodes CDR1 SGHDT and CDR2 YYEEEE. CDR3 length: 17 amino acids. The CDR3 loop reads CASSLGPTGLDQETQYF. CDR3 DNA: TGTGCCAGCAGCTTGGGCCCGACAGGACTAGACCAAGAGACCCAGTACTTC.

This clone was seen a single time. The sample holds other DNA sequences that translate to the same CDR3. The chain has TRBV27 and TRBJ1-2; 10 bases agree with TRBD1. The CDR3 loop spans 15 amino acids. The germline gives CDR1 MNHEY, CDR2 SMNVEV (reference sequence). V was clipped by 2 bases and J by 4 bases; unmatched bases: 4. The CDR3 is CASSLLGQGIYGYTF. For the CDR3, the DNA is TGTGCCAGCAGTTTACTGGGACAGGGGATCTATGGCTACACCTTC.

This sequence joins TRBV2 and TRBJ2-5; no clear D. Germline CDR1 and CDR2: SNHLY and FYNNEI. Trimming stripped 10 bases from V and 0 bases from J, with 18 bases between. CDR3 length: 15 residues. CDR3 coding DNA: TGTGCCAACCCGCCCCACACGGGTCACCAAGAGACCCAGTACTTC. Protein product: CANPPHTGHQETQYF.

This chain uses TRBV10-3 with TRBJ1-1; D possibly corresponds to TRBD1 (6 bases). This CDR3 has 15 amino acids. Germline loops: CDR1 ENHRY, CDR2 SYGVKD. V was cut by 3 bases and J by 0 bases, with 11 bases left in between. The CDR3 region is CAISEGGPMNTEAFF. In nucleotides, the CDR3 is TGTGCCATCAGTGAAGGGGGACCAATGAACACTGAAGCTTTCTTT.

CDR3 loop: CASSSITDTQYF. For the CDR3, the DNA is TGTGCCAGCAGCTCTATCACAGATACGCAGTATTTT. The V gene is TRBV11-2, the J gene TRBJ2-3; D uncertain. The CDR3 length is 12 residues. From germline, CDR1 is SGHAT and CDR2 FQNNGV. With 4 bases removed from V and 2 bases from J, the gap between germline ends came to 4 bases.

The rearrangement joins TRBV11-2 to TRBJ2-2; possibly TRBD1 for D (6 bases). Trimming removed 4 bases at V and 4 bases at J, with 13 bases between. Germline V gene sequence: CDR1 SGHAT, CDR2 FQNNGV. The CDR3 contains 15 residues. The CDR3 is CASSSPRQATGELFF. In DNA, the CDR3 is TGTGCCAGCAGCTCCCCCCGACAGGCCACCGGGGAGCTGTTTTTT.